The entry that follows covers one T cell receptor (beta chain) sequence. Its antigen is not known. The sample originates from a study of cytomegalovirus exposure and HLA in healthy donors. Notes on the study in general: Data from an earlier analysis indicated that most TCR beta V segments were productive either about 87% or about 30% of the time. Available immune exposure information covered CMV serostatus only.

Germline values: CDR1 MNHEY, CDR2 SVGAGI. CDR3 length equals 14 residues. The PCR contained 60 Vbeta and 13 Jbeta primers. Source study methods: As a later analysis found, there were 70 million to 100 million unique TCR beta chains, of which around 10 million were shared. TCRdb keeps only in-frame clones here, not all; method: immunoSEQ multiplex PCR. V and J calls and clone size are copied from that table; D and trimming were computed from the DNA. The repertoire holds under 200,000 clones, with approximately 80% as singletons. The J gene is TRBJ2-5, the V gene TRBV6-5; a possible D gene is TRBD1 (5 bases). The tail of the sequence fits TRBJ2-7 better, so the J call may be wrong. This receptor was obtained from a young man in good health and CMV-seropositive. The source material was PBMCs. The CDR3 bases are TGTGCCAGCAGGCCGACAGTCCGAACCTACGAGCAGTACTTC. This translates into CASRPTVRTYEQYF.